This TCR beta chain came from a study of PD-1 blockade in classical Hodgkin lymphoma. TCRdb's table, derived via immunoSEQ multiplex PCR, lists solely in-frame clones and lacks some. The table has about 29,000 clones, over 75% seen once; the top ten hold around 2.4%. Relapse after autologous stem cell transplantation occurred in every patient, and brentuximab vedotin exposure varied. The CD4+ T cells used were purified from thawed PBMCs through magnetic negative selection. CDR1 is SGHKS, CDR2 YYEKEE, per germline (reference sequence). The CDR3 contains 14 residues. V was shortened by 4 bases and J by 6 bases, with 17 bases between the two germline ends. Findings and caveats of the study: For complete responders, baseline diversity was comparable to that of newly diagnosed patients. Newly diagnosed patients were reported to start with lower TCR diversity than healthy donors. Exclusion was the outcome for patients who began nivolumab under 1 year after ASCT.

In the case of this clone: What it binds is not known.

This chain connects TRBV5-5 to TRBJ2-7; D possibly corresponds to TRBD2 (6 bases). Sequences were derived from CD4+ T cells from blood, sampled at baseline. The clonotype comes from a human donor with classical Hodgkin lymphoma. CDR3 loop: CASSGRTEGLEQYF. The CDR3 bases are TGTGCCAGCAGCGGTAGGACGGAGGGTCTCGAGCAGTACTTC.